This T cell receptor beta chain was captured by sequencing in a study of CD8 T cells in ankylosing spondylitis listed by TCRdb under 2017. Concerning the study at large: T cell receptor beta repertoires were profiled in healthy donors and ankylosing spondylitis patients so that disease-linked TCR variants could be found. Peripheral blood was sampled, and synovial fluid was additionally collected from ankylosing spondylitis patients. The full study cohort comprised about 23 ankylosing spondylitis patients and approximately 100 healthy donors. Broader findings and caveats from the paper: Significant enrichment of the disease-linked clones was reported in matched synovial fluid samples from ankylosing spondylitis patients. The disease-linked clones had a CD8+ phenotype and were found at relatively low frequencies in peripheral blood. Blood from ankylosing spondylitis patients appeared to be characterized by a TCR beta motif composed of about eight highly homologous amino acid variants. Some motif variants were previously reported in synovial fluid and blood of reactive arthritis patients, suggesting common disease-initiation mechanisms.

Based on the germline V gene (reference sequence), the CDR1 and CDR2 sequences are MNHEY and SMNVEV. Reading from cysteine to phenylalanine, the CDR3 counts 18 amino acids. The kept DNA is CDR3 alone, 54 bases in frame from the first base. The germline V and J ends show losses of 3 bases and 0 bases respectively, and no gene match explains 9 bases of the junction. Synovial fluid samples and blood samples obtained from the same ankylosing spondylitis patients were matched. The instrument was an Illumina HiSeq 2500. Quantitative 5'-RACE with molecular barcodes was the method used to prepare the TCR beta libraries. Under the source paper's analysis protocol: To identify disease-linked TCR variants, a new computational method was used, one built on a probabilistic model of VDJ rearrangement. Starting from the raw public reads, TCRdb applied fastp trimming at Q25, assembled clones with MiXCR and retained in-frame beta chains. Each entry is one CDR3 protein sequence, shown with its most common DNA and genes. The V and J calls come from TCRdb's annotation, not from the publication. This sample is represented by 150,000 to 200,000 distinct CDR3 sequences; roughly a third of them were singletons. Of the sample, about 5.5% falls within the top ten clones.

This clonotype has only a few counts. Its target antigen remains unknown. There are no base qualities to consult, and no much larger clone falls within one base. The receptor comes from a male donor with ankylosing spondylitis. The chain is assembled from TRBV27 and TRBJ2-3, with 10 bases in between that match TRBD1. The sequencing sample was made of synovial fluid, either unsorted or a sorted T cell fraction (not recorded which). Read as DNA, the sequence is TGTGCCAGCAGTTTCCCCGACAGGGGGCGGTTTAGCACAGATACGCAGTATTTT. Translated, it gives CASSFPDRGRFSTDTQYF.